The clone carrying this T cell receptor (beta chain) counts as medium-sized (0.01 to 0.1%). Its antigen is unknown. Germline V CDR1 and CDR2: SQVTM, ANQGSEA. Unmatched junction bases numbered 10, after V lost 1 base and J lost 5 bases. CDR3 length: 15 amino acids. Four subsets defined by PD-1 and/or TIGIT were sorted from live CD3+CD8+TCRalphabeta+ cells. This sample stems from a study of circulating CD8 cells and anti-PD-1 response in melanoma. Study outcomes and limitations: Patients included both untreated and previously treated individuals.

The QIAseq Immune Repertoire TCR panel built the libraries from roughly 15 ng of total RNA. TCRdb itself ran the reads through MiXCR, one entry per CDR3 protein. The sample includes 2,000 to 3,000 distinct CDR3 sequences, 5% to 7.5% of them seen just once. The rearrangement joins TRBV29-1 to TRBJ2-5, with TRBD1 matching over 7 bases. The TCR sequence derives from a human donor with melanoma. The material sequenced was CD8+ T cells from PBMCs, taken at baseline or after one month of anti-PD-1 therapy (not recorded which). In DNA form, the CDR3 reads TGCAGCGTTGAAGGCTTGGGAGACAGGGCCGAGACCCAGTACTTC. It yields the protein CSVEGLGDRAETQYF.